In its sample, the clone carrying this T cell receptor beta chain ranks as medium-sized. The target antigen is unknown. The study, taken as a whole, reports: Greatest tumor Treg TCR overlap was with tumor naive CD4+ cells. Naive CD4+ cells shared about 13% of tumor Treg sequences.

Amplification of TRBV12-4/TRBJ1-2 clonotypes used adaptor-ligated barcode primers. TCRdb re-called the multiplex PCR reads through MiXCR, storing one row per CDR3 protein. The sample consists of 2,900 or so distinct CDR3 sequences, under 5% of them appearing once. CD25-based Treg depletion was applied to purified naive CD4+ T cells. CDR3 length equals 13 residues. With 6 bases removed from V and 5 bases from J, the gap between germline ends came to 13 bases. This TCR came from a female donor with breast cancer. This chain connects TRBV12-3 or TRBV12-4 to TRBJ1-2; the D is unclear. Sequences were obtained from naive CD4+ T cells sorted from blood. As for subset: naive CD4+ T cells, CD4+CD45RA+CD25-. This CDR3 is CASSREAPYGYTF. For the CDR3, the DNA is TGTGCCAGCAGCCGGGAGGCCCCGTATGGCTACACCTTC.